A selection of T cell receptor beta chains follows, all from one sample in a study of neurological immune-mediated disorders. TCRdb re-analysed the 5' RACE reads in MiXCR, keeping a single row per CDR3 protein. The profile covers about 50,000 distinct CDR3 sequences, with roughly 4.3% appearing a single time and around 2.8% taken by the ten largest. Sequencing was done on a sample of PBMCs. The receptors shown here come from a man aged 45 to 65 with multiple sclerosis. Each CDR3 is given with its conserved first and last residue. Each record gives: V gene, J gene, D gene, clone size, CDR3 protein, CDR3 DNA. D genes are given only for firm matches. Not every row has a clone size; where given, it reads once, few, many or a size class.

v_gene: TRBV7-9; j_gene: TRBJ2-7; d_gene: .; abundance: many; CDR3aa: CASSDTYEQYF; CDR3nt: TGTGCCAGCAGCGATACCTACGAGCAGTACTTC
v_gene: TRBV16; j_gene: TRBJ1-5; d_gene: .; abundance: many; CDR3aa: CASSQSSEVQPQHF; CDR3nt: TGTGCCAGCAGCCAATCGAGTGAGGTTCAGCCCCAGCATTTT
v_gene: TRBV7-2; j_gene: TRBJ1-1; d_gene: TRBD1; abundance: many; CDR3aa: CARRQGQRNTEAFF; CDR3nt: TGTGCCAGACGACAGGGTCAACGGAACACTGAAGCTTTCTTT
v_gene: TRBV6-1; j_gene: TRBJ1-5; d_gene: .; abundance: few; CDR3aa: CASSESGRGGSGSNQPQHF; CDR3nt: TGTGCCAGCAGTGAAAGCGGACGGGGAGGTTCTGGAAGCAATCAGCCCCAGCATTTT
v_gene: TRBV29-1; j_gene: TRBJ1-1; d_gene: TRBD1; abundance: many; CDR3aa: CSVVTGAEAFF; CDR3nt: TGCAGCGTCGTGACAGGGGCTGAAGCTTTCTTT
v_gene: TRBV20-1; j_gene: TRBJ2-5; d_gene: TRBD1; abundance: .; CDR3aa: CSAKTGGQETQYF; CDR3nt: TGCAGTGCTAAGACAGGGGGCCAAGAGACCCAGTACTTC
v_gene: TRBV30; j_gene: TRBJ2-4; d_gene: .; abundance: many; CDR3aa: CAWTDLAKNIQYF; CDR3nt: TGTGCCTGGACGGACTTAGCCAAAAACATTCAGTACTTC
v_gene: TRBV5-1; j_gene: TRBJ2-3; d_gene: TRBD2; abundance: .; CDR3aa: CASSWTRLTDTQYF; CDR3nt: TGCGCCAGCAGCTGGACTAGATTGACAGATACGCAGTATTTT
v_gene: TRBV5-6; j_gene: TRBJ1-5; d_gene: .; abundance: many; CDR3aa: CASSLFTFSNQPQHF; CDR3nt: TGTGCCAGCAGCTTGTTCACTTTCAGCAATCAGCCCCAGCATTTT
v_gene: TRBV5-1; j_gene: TRBJ2-7; d_gene: .; abundance: many; CDR3aa: CASSLGIAAYEQYF; CDR3nt: TGCGCCAGCAGCTTGGGGATTGCGGCCTACGAGCAGTACTTC
v_gene: TRBV7-9; j_gene: TRBJ1-5; d_gene: .; abundance: many; CDR3aa: CASSHGGGNQPQNF; CDR3nt: TGTGCCAGCAGCCATGGGGGCGGCAATCAGCCCCAGAATTTT
v_gene: TRBV18; j_gene: TRBJ1-1; d_gene: TRBD1; abundance: .; CDR3aa: CASSHLPGGGDTEAFF; CDR3nt: TGTGCCAGCTCGCACCTTCCAGGGGGCGGGGACACTGAAGCTTTCTTT
v_gene: TRBV3-1; j_gene: TRBJ1-1; d_gene: .; abundance: many; CDR3aa: CASSQLLRDTEAFF; CDR3nt: TGTGCCAGCAGCCAATTATTAAGAGACACTGAAGCTTTCTTT
v_gene: TRBV28; j_gene: TRBJ1-6; d_gene: .; abundance: many; CDR3aa: CASGMTAGGSPLHF; CDR3nt: TGTGCCAGCGGCATGACAGCCGGAGGTTCACCCCTCCACTTT
v_gene: TRBV20-1; j_gene: TRBJ1-1; d_gene: .; abundance: many; CDR3aa: CSAARGGGNTEAFF; CDR3nt: TGCAGTGCGGCCCGTGGGGGGGGAAACACTGAAGCTTTCTTT
v_gene: TRBV28; j_gene: TRBJ1-1; d_gene: .; abundance: many; CDR3aa: CASSSAPGTRATEAFF; CDR3nt: TGTGCCAGCAGTTCCGCTCCCGGGACTCGGGCAACTGAAGCTTTCTTT
v_gene: TRBV5-1; j_gene: TRBJ1-4; d_gene: .; abundance: many; CDR3aa: CASSLDPQGTNEKLFF; CDR3nt: TGCGCCAGCAGCTTGGACCCTCAGGGAACTAATGAAAAACTGTTTTTT
v_gene: TRBV29-1; j_gene: TRBJ1-2; d_gene: TRBD1; abundance: many; CDR3aa: CSVEDRDGYTF; CDR3nt: TGCAGCGTTGAGGACAGGGATGGCTACACCTTC
v_gene: TRBV6-2/TRBV6-3; j_gene: TRBJ2-7; d_gene: .; abundance: .; CDR3aa: CASAGSRNEQYF; CDR3nt: TGTGCCAGTGCAGGGAGTAGGAACGAGCAGTACTTC
v_gene: TRBV7-6; j_gene: TRBJ2-3; d_gene: .; abundance: many; CDR3aa: CASTRRGGTDTQYF; CDR3nt: TGTGCCAGCACGCGAAGAGGGGGCACAGATACGCAGTATTTT
v_gene: TRBV10-3; j_gene: TRBJ2-3; d_gene: .; abundance: many; CDR3aa: CAISVSRDTDTQYF; CDR3nt: TGTGCCATCAGTGTGTCCCGGGACACAGATACGCAGTATTTT
v_gene: TRBV7-9; j_gene: TRBJ1-1; d_gene: .; abundance: few; CDR3aa: CASSFVQNTEAFF; CDR3nt: TGTGCCAGCAGCTTCGTGCAGAACACTGAAGCTTTCTTT
v_gene: TRBV7-9; j_gene: TRBJ2-1; d_gene: .; abundance: many; CDR3aa: CASSLAAGRDEQFF; CDR3nt: TGTGCCAGCAGCTTAGCAGCAGGTCGCGATGAGCAGTTCTTC
v_gene: TRBV4-1; j_gene: TRBJ1-4; d_gene: .; abundance: many; CDR3aa: CASSQYPLQATNEKLFF; CDR3nt: TGCGCCAGCAGCCAATACCCCCTCCAGGCAACTAATGAAAAACTGTTTTTT
v_gene: TRBV7-2; j_gene: TRBJ2-7; d_gene: TRBD1; abundance: many; CDR3aa: CASSAQGVGEQYF; CDR3nt: TGTGCCAGCAGCGCACAGGGGGTCGGCGAGCAGTACTTC
v_gene: TRBV6-1; j_gene: TRBJ2-2; d_gene: .; abundance: many; CDR3aa: CASSRRGNTGELFF; CDR3nt: TGTGCCAGCAGCCGACGGGGGAACACCGGGGAGCTGTTTTTT
v_gene: TRBV4-1; j_gene: TRBJ2-5; d_gene: .; abundance: many; CDR3aa: CASSPERTELKTQYF; CDR3nt: TGCGCCAGCAGCCCCGAAAGGACAGAATTGAAGACCCAGTACTTC
v_gene: TRBV28; j_gene: TRBJ1-3; d_gene: .; abundance: many; CDR3aa: CASSSRTGSASGNTIYF; CDR3nt: TGTGCCAGCAGTTCACGTACCGGGTCTGCTTCTGGAAACACCATATATTTT
v_gene: TRBV29-1; j_gene: TRBJ1-4; d_gene: .; abundance: few; CDR3aa: CSVGTYGHFNEKLFF; CDR3nt: TGCAGCGTTGGGACCTACGGGCATTTTAATGAAAAACTGTTTTTT
v_gene: TRBV30; j_gene: TRBJ1-5; d_gene: .; abundance: many; CDR3aa: CAWVFGDNIGNQPQHF; CDR3nt: TGTGCCTGGGTATTCGGCGACAATATAGGGAATCAGCCCCAGCATTTT
v_gene: TRBV20-1; j_gene: TRBJ1-5; d_gene: TRBD1; abundance: many; CDR3aa: CSARPGTVNQPQHF; CDR3nt: TGCAGTGCTAGACCTGGGACAGTCAATCAGCCCCAGCATTTT
v_gene: TRBV28; j_gene: TRBJ1-2; d_gene: .; abundance: many; CDR3aa: CASDGSAGGYTF; CDR3nt: TGTGCCAGCGACGGCTCGGCGGGTGGCTACACCTTC
v_gene: TRBV7-2; j_gene: TRBJ2-1; d_gene: .; abundance: many; CDR3aa: CASSPRPHGISSYNEQFF; CDR3nt: TGTGCCAGCAGCCCTAGGCCTCATGGTATCAGCTCCTACAATGAGCAGTTCTTC
v_gene: TRBV5-1; j_gene: TRBJ1-1; d_gene: TRBD1; abundance: many; CDR3aa: CASSPLQGVNTEAFF; CDR3nt: TGCGCCAGCAGCCCCCTCCAGGGGGTGAACACTGAAGCTTTCTTT
v_gene: TRBV5-1; j_gene: TRBJ2-3; d_gene: .; abundance: many; CDR3aa: CASSLAVSSTDTQYF; CDR3nt: TGCGCCAGCAGCTTGGCGGTATCTAGCACAGATACGCAGTATTTT
v_gene: TRBV5-1; j_gene: TRBJ1-1; d_gene: TRBD1; abundance: .; CDR3aa: CASSNPGQGYNEAFF; CDR3nt: TGCGCCAGCAGCAATCCGGGACAGGGGTACAATGAAGCTTTCTTT
v_gene: TRBV20-1; j_gene: TRBJ1-1; d_gene: .; abundance: .; CDR3aa: CSARERGQVAFF; CDR3nt: TGCAGTGCTAGGGAAAGAGGGCAGGTAGCTTTCTTT
v_gene: TRBV28; j_gene: TRBJ1-2; d_gene: .; abundance: .; CDR3aa: CASSTRLGYTF; CDR3nt: TGTGCCAGCAGCACCAGGTTGGGCTACACCTTC
v_gene: TRBV6-5; j_gene: TRBJ2-7; d_gene: TRBD2; abundance: few; CDR3aa: CASSLAGVGYEQYF; CDR3nt: TGTGCCAGCAGTCTAGCGGGGGTAGGCTACGAGCAGTACTTC
v_gene: TRBV6-1; j_gene: TRBJ2-3; d_gene: TRBD1; abundance: many; CDR3aa: CASRDRARGTDTQYF; CDR3nt: TGTGCCAGCAGGGACAGGGCCCGGGGCACAGATACGCAGTATTTT
v_gene: TRBV20-1; j_gene: TRBJ2-7; d_gene: .; abundance: many; CDR3aa: CSARDLGAVYEQYF; CDR3nt: TGCAGTGCTAGAGATCTCGGGGCAGTCTACGAGCAGTACTTC
v_gene: TRBV12-3/TRBV12-4; j_gene: TRBJ2-3; d_gene: .; abundance: many; CDR3aa: CASSLTSPSSTDTQYF; CDR3nt: TGTGCCAGCAGTTTGACAAGCCCTTCTAGCACAGATACGCAGTATTTT
v_gene: TRBV27; j_gene: TRBJ2-7; d_gene: TRBD1; abundance: .; CDR3aa: CASSSPGQGREQYF; CDR3nt: TGTGCCAGCAGTTCCCCCGGACAGGGGCGGGAGCAGTACTTC
v_gene: TRBV5-1; j_gene: TRBJ2-2; d_gene: .; abundance: many; CDR3aa: CASSLVLATGELFF; CDR3nt: TGCGCCAGCAGCTTGGTCCTAGCGACCGGGGAGCTGTTTTTT
v_gene: TRBV5-1; j_gene: TRBJ2-7; d_gene: TRBD1; abundance: many; CDR3aa: CASSQPGQGLYEQYF; CDR3nt: TGCGCCAGCAGCCAACCGGGACAGGGCCTATACGAGCAGTACTTC
v_gene: TRBV27; j_gene: TRBJ1-1; d_gene: .; abundance: many; CDR3aa: CASSLSLPWNTEAFF; CDR3nt: TGTGCCAGCAGTTTATCTTTGCCCTGGAACACTGAAGCTTTCTTT
v_gene: TRBV20-1; j_gene: TRBJ1-6; d_gene: TRBD1; abundance: .; CDR3aa: CSAFDRESSYNSPLNF; CDR3nt: TGCAGTGCCTTCGACAGGGAGAGCTCCTATAATTCACCCCTCAACTTT
v_gene: TRBV20-1; j_gene: TRBJ2-3; d_gene: .; abundance: .; CDR3aa: CSARDPRGRAPDTQYF; CDR3nt: TGCAGTGCTAGAGATCCGAGGGGGAGGGCCCCAGATACGCAGTATTTT
v_gene: TRBV6-5; j_gene: TRBJ1-1; d_gene: .; abundance: many; CDR3aa: CATSVQGSTEAFF; CDR3nt: TGTGCCACCTCCGTACAGGGTTCCACTGAAGCTTTCTTT
v_gene: TRBV29-1; j_gene: TRBJ1-1; d_gene: TRBD1; abundance: many; CDR3aa: CSAAGGVDRDVTEAFF; CDR3nt: TGCAGCGCCGCGGGTGGGGTTGACAGGGATGTAACTGAAGCTTTCTTT
v_gene: TRBV28; j_gene: TRBJ2-1; d_gene: TRBD1; abundance: many; CDR3aa: CASSLPTGATSGSYNEQFF; CDR3nt: TGTGCCAGCAGTCTGCCGACAGGGGCCACATCGGGCTCCTACAATGAGCAGTTCTTC
v_gene: TRBV9; j_gene: TRBJ1-3; d_gene: .; abundance: many; CDR3aa: CASSVGGDDTIYF; CDR3nt: TGTGCCAGCAGCGTAGGGGGCGATGACACCATATATTTT
v_gene: TRBV5-1; j_gene: TRBJ2-5; d_gene: TRBD1; abundance: many; CDR3aa: CASSSTGTGVETQYF; CDR3nt: TGCGCCAGCAGCTCCACCGGGACAGGGGTAGAGACCCAGTACTTC
v_gene: TRBV28; j_gene: TRBJ2-3; d_gene: TRBD1; abundance: many; CDR3aa: CASSWDRSTDTQYF; CDR3nt: TGTGCCAGCAGTTGGGACAGGAGCACAGATACGCAGTATTTT
v_gene: TRBV4-1; j_gene: TRBJ2-2; d_gene: .; abundance: many; CDR3aa: CASSQEPGITGELFF; CDR3nt: TGCGCCAGCAGCCAAGAGCCAGGAATCACCGGGGAGCTGTTTTTT